This TCR beta chain was documented in a study of Graves' ophthalmopathy and Graves' hyperthyroidism. This clonotype was counted at least ten times. The antigen remains undetermined. From RNA, the CDR3 regions of TCR beta chains were amplified and sequenced. After a first-round RT-PCR with HTBI primers, a second-round multiplex PCR was run. Using its own MiXCR run on the multiplex PCR reads, TCRdb lists one record per CDR3 protein. The table includes under 200,000 distinct CDR3 sequences, over 35% detected once. Study-wide results and limits: Blood samples also showed most expanded thyroid clonotypes exceeding 0.001 frequency.

The diagnosis was founded upon clinical symptoms, serum thyroxine, TRAb, thyroid ultrasound and orbital computed tomography. CDR3 length: 14 amino acids. The J segment lost 6 bases and the V segment lost 9 bases, leaving 9 bases of the junction unmatched. Germline V CDR1 and CDR2: KGHDR, SFDVKD. This receptor was taken from a woman in her forties with Graves' ophthalmopathy. The chain joins TRBV24-1 to TRBJ1-1, with TRBD1 matching 10 bases. The sample consisted of peripheral blood. The CDR3 DNA reads TGTGCCACCGACGACCGGGACAGGGGCCCTGAAGCTTTCTTT. Protein sequence: CATDDRDRGPEAFF.